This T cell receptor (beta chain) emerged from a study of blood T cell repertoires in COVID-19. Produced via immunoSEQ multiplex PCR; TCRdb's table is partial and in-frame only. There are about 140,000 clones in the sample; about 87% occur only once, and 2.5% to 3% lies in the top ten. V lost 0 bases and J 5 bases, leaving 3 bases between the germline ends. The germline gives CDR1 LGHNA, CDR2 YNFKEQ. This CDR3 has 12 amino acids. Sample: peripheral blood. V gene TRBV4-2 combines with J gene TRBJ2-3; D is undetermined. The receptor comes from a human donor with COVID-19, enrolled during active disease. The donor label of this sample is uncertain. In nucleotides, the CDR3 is TGTGCCAGCAGCCAAGATAGAGATACGCAGTATTTT. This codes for CASSQDRDTQYF.